This T cell receptor beta chain was sequenced for a study of OX40 agonist ivuxolimab in advanced cancers. The protocol was immunoSEQ multiplex PCR, while the TCRdb copy is restricted to in-frame clones and leaves out a portion. The sample contains 10,000 or so clones, roughly 70% of which appear only once. The CDR3 totals 16 residues. V was pared by 0 bases and J by 1 base, with 10 bases between. Germline values: CDR1 LNHDA, CDR2 SQIVND (reference sequence). The receptor comes from an adult with an advanced solid tumor such as melanoma, head and neck, liver or kidney cancer. Sequencing was performed on CD4+ or CD8+ T cells sorted from blood, taken in a trial of the OX40 agonist ivuxolimab. The chain recombines TRBV19 with TRBJ2-1; D call uncertain. The CDR3 region has the DNA TGTGCCAGTAGTATAGAAGGAGTCAGATCCTACAATGAGCAGTTCTTC. Translating it yields CASSIEGVRSYNEQFF.